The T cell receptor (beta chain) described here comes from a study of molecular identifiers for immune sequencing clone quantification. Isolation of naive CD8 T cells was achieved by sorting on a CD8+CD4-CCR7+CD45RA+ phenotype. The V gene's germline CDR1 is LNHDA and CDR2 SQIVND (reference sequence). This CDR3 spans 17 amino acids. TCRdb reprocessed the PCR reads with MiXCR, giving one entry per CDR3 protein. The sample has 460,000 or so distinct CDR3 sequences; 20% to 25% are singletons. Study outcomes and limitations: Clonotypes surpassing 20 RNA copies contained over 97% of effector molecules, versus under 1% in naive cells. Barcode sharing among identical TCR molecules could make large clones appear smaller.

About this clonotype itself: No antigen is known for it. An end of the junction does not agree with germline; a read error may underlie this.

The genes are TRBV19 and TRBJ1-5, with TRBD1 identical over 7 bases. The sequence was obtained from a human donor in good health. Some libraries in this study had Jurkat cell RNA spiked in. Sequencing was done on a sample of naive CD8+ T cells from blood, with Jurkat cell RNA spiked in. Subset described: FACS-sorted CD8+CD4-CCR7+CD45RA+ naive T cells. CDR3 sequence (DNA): TGTGTCAGTAGTATGCAACCCGGACAGGACGATGTGCGGCCCCAGCATTTT. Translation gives CVSSMQPGQDDVRPQHF.